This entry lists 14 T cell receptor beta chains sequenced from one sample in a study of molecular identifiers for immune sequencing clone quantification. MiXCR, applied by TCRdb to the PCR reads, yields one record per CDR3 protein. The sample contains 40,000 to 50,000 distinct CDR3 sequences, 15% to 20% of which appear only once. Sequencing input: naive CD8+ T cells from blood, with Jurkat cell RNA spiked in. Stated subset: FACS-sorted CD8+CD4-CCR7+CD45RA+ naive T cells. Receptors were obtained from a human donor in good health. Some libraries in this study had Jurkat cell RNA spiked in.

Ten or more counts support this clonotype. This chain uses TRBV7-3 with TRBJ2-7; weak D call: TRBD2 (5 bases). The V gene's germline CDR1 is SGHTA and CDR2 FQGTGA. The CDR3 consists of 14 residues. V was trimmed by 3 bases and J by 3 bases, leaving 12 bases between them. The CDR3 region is CASSLTPGSYEQYF. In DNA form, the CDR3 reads TGTGCCAGCAGCTTGACCCCGGGGAGCTACGAGCAGTACTTC. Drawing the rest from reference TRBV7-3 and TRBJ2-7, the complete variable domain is GAGVSQTPSNKVTEKGKYVELRCDPISGHTALYWYRQSLGQGPEFLIYFQGTGAADDSGLPNDRFFAVRPEGSVSTLKIQRTERGDSAVYLCASSLTPGSYEQYFGPGTRLTVT.

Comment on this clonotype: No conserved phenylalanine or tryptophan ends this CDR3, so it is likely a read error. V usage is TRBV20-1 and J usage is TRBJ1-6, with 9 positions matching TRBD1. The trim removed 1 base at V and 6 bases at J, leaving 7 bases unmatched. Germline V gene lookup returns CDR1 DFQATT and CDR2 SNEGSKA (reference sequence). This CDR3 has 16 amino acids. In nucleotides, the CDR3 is TGCAGTGCTAGAGGAGCCCGACAGGGGGTTAATTCACCCCTCCACCTT. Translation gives CSARGARQGVNSPLHL.

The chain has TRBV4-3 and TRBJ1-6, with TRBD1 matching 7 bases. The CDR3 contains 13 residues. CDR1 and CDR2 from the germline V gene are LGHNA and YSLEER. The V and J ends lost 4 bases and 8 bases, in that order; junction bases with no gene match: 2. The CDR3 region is CASSPTGYSPLHF. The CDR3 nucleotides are TGCGCCAGCAGCCCGACAGGGTATTCACCCCTCCACTTT.

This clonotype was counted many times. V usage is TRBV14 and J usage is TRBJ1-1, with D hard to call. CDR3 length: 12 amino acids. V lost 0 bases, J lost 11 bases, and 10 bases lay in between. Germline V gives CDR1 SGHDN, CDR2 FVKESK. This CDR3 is CASSQDPPGAFF. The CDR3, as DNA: TGTGCCAGCAGCCAAGATCCCCCTGGGGCTTTCTTT.

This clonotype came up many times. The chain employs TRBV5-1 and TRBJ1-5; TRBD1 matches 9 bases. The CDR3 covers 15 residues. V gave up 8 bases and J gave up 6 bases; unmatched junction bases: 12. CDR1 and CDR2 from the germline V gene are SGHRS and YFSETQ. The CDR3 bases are TGCGCCAGGAATCCCGGGACAGGGTGGATTCAGCCCCAGCATTTT. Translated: CARNPGTGWIQPQHF.

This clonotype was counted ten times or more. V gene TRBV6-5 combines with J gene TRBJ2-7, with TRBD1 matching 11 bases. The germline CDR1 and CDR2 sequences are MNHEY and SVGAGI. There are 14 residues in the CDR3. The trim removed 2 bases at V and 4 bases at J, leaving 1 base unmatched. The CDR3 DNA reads TGTGCCAGCAGTTACGGGACAGGGGGTTACGAGCAGTACTTC. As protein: CASSYGTGGYEQYF.

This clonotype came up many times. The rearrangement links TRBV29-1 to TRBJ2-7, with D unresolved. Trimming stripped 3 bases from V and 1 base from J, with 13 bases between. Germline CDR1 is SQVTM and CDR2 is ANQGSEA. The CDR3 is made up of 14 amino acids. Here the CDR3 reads CSVDSSEGSYEQYF. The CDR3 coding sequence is TGCAGCGTTGATAGTTCCGAAGGGTCCTACGAGCAGTACTTC.

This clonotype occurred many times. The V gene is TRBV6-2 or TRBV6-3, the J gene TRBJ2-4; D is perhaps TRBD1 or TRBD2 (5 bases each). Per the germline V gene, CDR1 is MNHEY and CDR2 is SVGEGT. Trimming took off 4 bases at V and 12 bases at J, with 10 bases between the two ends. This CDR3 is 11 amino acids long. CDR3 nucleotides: TGTGCCAGCAGTTGGGGCGAGGGTCAGTACTTC. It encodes CASSWGEGQYF.

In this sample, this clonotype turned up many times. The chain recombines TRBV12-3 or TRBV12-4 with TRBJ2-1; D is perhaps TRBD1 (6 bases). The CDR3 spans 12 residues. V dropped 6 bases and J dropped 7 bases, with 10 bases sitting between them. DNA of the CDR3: TGTGCCAGCAGAACGAGGGGGAATGAGCAGTTCTTC. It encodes CASRTRGNEQFF.

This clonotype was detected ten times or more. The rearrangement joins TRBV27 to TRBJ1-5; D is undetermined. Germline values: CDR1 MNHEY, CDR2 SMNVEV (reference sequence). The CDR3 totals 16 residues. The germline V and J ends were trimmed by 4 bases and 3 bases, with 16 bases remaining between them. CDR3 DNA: TGTGCCAGCAGTTCCATCGGGGTCGTATTCAATCAGCCCCAGCATTTT. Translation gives CASSSIGVVFNQPQHF.

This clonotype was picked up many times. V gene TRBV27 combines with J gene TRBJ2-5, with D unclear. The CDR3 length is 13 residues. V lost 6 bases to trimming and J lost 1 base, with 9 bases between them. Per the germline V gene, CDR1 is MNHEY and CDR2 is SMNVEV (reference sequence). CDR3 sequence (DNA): TGTGCCAGCAGATCCCCATTCCAAGAGACCCAGTACTTC. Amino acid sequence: CASRSPFQETQYF.

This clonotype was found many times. CDR3: CSVVSMTRSTEAFF. The CDR3 coding sequence is TGCAGCGTGGTGTCCATGACGCGATCCACTGAAGCTTTCTTT. This chain links TRBV29-1 with TRBJ1-1, with D unresolved. This CDR3 has 14 amino acids. CDR1 is SQVTM, CDR2 ANQGSEA, per germline. V gave up 6 bases and J gave up 4 bases, with 18 bases separating them.

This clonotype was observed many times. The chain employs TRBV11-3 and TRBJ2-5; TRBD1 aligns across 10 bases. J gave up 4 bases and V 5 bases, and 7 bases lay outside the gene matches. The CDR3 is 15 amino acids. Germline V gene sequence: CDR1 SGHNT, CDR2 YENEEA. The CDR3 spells CASSQTGGRRETQYF. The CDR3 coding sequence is TGTGCCAGCAGCCAGACAGGGGGCCGCCGAGAGACCCAGTACTTC.

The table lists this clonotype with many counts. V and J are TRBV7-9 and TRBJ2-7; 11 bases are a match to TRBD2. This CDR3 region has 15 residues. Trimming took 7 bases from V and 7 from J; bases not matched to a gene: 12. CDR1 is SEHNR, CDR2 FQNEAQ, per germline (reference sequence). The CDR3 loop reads CASTPIAGGIREQYF. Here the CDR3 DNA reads TGTGCCAGCACCCCGATAGCGGGGGGGATTAGAGAGCAGTACTTC.